This TCR beta chain stems from a study of blood T cell repertoires in COVID-19. The overall study: The study drew acute and convalescent COVID-19 samples from the United States, Italy and Spain.

The assay was immunoSEQ multiplex PCR, and TCRdb's table has in-frame clones only and misses some. Of roughly 120,000 clones detected, 82% appear once; the ten largest clones hold 7.9%. CDR3 length equals 19 residues. V dropped 5 bases and J dropped 0; count of bases not matched to a gene: 10. Germline V gene sequence: CDR1 SGHRS, CDR2 YFSETQ. Sequencing was performed on peripheral blood. This chain uses TRBV5-1 with TRBJ2-1; 14 nucleotides match TRBD2. This receptor was identified in a man aged 65 to 85 with acute or convalescent COVID-19. CDR3 in amino acids: CASSSGLAGGRSSYNEQFF. DNA of the CDR3: TGCGCCAGCAGTAGCGGACTAGCGGGAGGCCGAAGCTCCTACAATGAGCAGTTCTTC.